The rows below give T cell receptor beta chains drawn from one sample of a study of regulatory T cells in long-lasting Graves disease. TCRdb re-derived calls from the multiplex PCR reads in MiXCR, one entry per CDR3 protein. Among roughly 400,000 distinct CDR3 sequences listed, 21% were seen once. The sample in question was peripheral blood mononuclear cells (PBMCs), obtained when the disease was refractory, from a patient treated with antithyroid drugs. The receptors were sampled from a female donor with Graves disease. CDR3s leave out the opening cysteine and the closing phenylalanine or tryptophan.

length,V,CDR3
14,TRBV20-1,SASRGGSGRQETQY
13,TRBV28,ASSSGTGSSNEQF
13,TRBV11-2,ASSLFAELYNEQF
11,TRBV2,ASSEGQLVEQY
14,TRBV27,ASSYSSGLYQETQY
11,TRBV20-1,SAWDRSSYEQY
12,TRBV5-1,ASSSTGESYGYT
14,TRBV7-9,ASSSAQGPPLGAQY
12,TRBV6-1,ASKSYLAKNIQY
11,TRBV6-1,ASRPYWGHEQY